Included here is one TCR beta chain sequence, with context. Germline V lookup: CDR1 MNHNS, CDR2 SASEGT. The CDR3 covers 16 residues. V was shortened by 1 base and J by 6 bases, with 15 bases between the two germline ends. The sort gate was single viable CD3+CD4+CD8-CD45RO+ cells for memory CD4+ T cells. Positive selection with CD4 microbeads enriched total CD4+ T cells. The protocol was immunoSEQ multiplex PCR, while the TCRdb copy is restricted to in-frame clones and leaves out a portion. The data contain 50,000 to 70,000 clones, 70% to 80% of them singletons. The data are from a study of memory CD4+ T cells and cytomegalovirus serostatus. Study overall: Donors were healthy Belgian adults, about ten CMV seropositive and around 24 seronegative.

The chain has TRBV6-1 and TRBJ2-2, with D possibly being TRBD1 (5 bases). Sequencing was done on a sample of memory CD4+ T cells from blood. This receptor was obtained from an adult in good health and CMV-seronegative. CDR3 sequence (DNA): TGTGCCAGCAGTGAAGTCAGACAGCTTTCGGCCGGGGAGCTGTTTTTT. Residues: CASSEVRQLSAGELFF.